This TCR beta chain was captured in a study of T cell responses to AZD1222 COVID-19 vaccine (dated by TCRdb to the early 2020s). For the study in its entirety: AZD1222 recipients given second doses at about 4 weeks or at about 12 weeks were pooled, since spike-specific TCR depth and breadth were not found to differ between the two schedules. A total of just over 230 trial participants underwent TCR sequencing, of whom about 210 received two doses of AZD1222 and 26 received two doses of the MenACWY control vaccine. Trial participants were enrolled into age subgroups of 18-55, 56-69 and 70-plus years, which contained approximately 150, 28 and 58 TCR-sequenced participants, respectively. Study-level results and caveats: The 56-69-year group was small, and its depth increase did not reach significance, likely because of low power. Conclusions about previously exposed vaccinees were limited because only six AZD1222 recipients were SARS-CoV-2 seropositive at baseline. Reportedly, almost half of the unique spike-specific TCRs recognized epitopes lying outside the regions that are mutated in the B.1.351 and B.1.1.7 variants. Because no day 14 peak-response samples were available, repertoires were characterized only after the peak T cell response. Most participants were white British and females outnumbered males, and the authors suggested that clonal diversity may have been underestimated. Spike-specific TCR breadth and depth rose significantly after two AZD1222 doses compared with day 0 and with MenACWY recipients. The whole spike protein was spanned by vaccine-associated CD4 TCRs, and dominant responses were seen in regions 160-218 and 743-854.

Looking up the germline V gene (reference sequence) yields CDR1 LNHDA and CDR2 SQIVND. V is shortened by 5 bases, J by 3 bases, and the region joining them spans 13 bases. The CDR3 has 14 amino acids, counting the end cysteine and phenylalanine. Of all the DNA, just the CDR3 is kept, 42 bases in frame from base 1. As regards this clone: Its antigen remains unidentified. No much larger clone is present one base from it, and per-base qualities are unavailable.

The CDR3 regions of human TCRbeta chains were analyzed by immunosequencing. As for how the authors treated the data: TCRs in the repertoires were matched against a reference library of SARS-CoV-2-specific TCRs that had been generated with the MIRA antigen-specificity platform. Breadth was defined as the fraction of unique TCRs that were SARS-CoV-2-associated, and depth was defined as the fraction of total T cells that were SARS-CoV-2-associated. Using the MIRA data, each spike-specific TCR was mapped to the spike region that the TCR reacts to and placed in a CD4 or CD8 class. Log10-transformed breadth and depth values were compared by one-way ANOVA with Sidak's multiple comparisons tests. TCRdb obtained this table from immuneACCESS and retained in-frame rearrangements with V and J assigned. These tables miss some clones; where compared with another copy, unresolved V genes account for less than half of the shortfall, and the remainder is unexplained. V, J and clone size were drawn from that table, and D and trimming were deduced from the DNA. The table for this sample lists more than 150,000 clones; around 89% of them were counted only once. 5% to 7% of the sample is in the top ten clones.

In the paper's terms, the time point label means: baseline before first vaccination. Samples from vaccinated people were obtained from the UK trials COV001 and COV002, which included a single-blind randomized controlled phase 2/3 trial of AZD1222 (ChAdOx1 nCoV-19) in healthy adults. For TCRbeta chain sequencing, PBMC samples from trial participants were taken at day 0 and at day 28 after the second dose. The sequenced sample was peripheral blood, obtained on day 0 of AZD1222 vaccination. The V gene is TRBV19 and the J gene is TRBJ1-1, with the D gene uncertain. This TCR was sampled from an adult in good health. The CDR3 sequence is CASSSGQVDTEAFF. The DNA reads TGTGCCAGTAGTTCCGGGCAGGTAGACACTGAAGCTTTCTTT. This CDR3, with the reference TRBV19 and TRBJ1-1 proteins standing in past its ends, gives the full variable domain DGGITQSPKYLFRKEGQNVTLSCEQNLNHDAMYWYRQDPGQGLRLIYYSQIVNDFQKGDIAEGYSVSREKKESFPLTVTSAQKNPTAFYLCASSSGQVDTEAFFGQGTRLTVV.